The present entry profiles one TCR beta chain with its context. Its antigen is currently unknown. This sample was included in a study of CD8 T cells in ankylosing spondylitis. Study-wide results and caveats: The study identified a TCR beta motif of under ten highly homologous variants that appeared characteristic of ankylosing spondylitis blood. Reportedly, matched ankylosing spondylitis synovial fluid was significantly enriched for disease-linked clones.

MiXCR, run by TCRdb on the 5' RACE reads, gives a single entry per CDR3 protein. Of roughly 220,000 distinct CDR3 sequences listed, about 18% are singletons. With 6 bases removed from V and 2 bases from J, the gap between germline ends came to 26 bases. Germline V gene lookup returns CDR1 SQVTM and CDR2 ANQGSEA. The length of the CDR3 is 17 residues. Sequencing was carried out using blood, either unsorted or a sorted T cell fraction (not recorded which). The genes are TRBV29-1 and TRBJ2-7, with D possibly TRBD2 on 5 matching bases. This sequence was found in a male donor with ankylosing spondylitis. CDR3 nucleotides: TGCAGCGTCGCCCTCGGATTCGCGGGTTGGGAACCCTACGAGCAGTACTTC. Translated: CSVALGFAGWEPYEQYF.